Sequencing of this T cell receptor (beta chain) was carried out in a study of OX40 agonist ivuxolimab in advanced cancers. Study-level background: Patients undergoing dose escalation presented with hepatocellular carcinoma, melanoma, renal cell or head and neck cancer. A mean age of 60 years, range about 23 to 90, was recorded, and roughly 80% were male. People who had prior anti-PD-1, anti-PD-L1 or anti-CTLA-4 therapy could take part, and approximately 43% had some.

Some clones are missing from TCRdb's copy, which holds only in-frame ones; the method was immunoSEQ multiplex PCR. The repertoire holds under 100,000 clones, with 91% as singletons. This CDR3 has 17 amino acids. Germline lookup yields CDR1 SGHAT and CDR2 FQNNGV. V was pared by 2 bases and J by 0 bases, with 13 bases between. This clone was detected only a few times. The chain links TRBV11-2 to TRBJ2-2; no clear D gene. The TCR originated in an adult with an advanced solid tumor such as melanoma, head and neck, liver or kidney cancer. Source: CD4+ or CD8+ T cells sorted from blood, taken in a trial of the OX40 agonist ivuxolimab. Here the CDR3 DNA reads TGTGCCAGCAGCTTAATCCGCGGCAAACCGAACACCGGGGAGCTGTTTTTT. This encodes CASSLIRGKPNTGELFF.